This TCR beta chain came from a study of blood T cell repertoires in COVID-19. Study-wide context: There were acute and convalescent COVID-19 samples, and they came from the United States, Italy and Spain.

CDR1 ENHRY and CDR2 SYGVKD come from the germline V gene. The CDR3 extends over 14 amino acids. The junction had 7 bases not matched to a gene; V was cut back by 8 bases and J by 4 bases. In the original processing: Cell counts per sample came from amplifying reference gene primers. The assay was immunoSEQ multiplex PCR, and TCRdb's table has in-frame clones only and misses some. The D gene and trimming were derived from the DNA, and the V and J assignments and clone size from that table. In the table there are tens of thousands of clones, over 75% of which are singletons. Input material: peripheral blood. The receptor was derived from a human donor with active COVID-19. The donor label of this sample is uncertain. This chain uses TRBV10-3 with TRBJ2-3; 9 bases are shared with TRBD2. This chain's CDR3 is CAIGWGGGADTQYF. CDR3 nucleotides: TGTGCCATCGGTTGGGGCGGGGGGGCAGATACGCAGTATTTT.